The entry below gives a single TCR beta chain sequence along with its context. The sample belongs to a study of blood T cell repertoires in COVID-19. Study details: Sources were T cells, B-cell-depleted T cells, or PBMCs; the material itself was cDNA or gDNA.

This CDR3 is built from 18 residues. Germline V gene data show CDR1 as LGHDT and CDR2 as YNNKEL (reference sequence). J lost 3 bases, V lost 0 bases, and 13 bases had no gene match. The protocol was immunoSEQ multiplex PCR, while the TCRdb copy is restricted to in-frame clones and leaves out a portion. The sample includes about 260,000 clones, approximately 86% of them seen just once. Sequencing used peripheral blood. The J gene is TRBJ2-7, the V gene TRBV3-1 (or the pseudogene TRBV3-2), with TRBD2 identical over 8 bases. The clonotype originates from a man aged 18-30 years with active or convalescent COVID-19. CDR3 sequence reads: CASSQDRMSPGGFYEQYF. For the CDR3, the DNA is TGTGCCAGCAGCCAAGATCGCATGTCTCCGGGAGGGTTCTACGAGCAGTACTTC.